Listed below are T cell receptor beta chains from one sample, sequenced in a study of vaccination effects on CD4 cells after COVID-19. Antigens of these TCRs are unknown. The table came from immunoSEQ multiplex PCR; TCRdb's copy has only in-frame clones and leaves some out. The sample records 50,000 to 75,000 clones, 60% to 85% being singletons. Sequences were derived from CD4+ T cells from PBMCs cultured without peptide, sampled before COVID-19 vaccination. These receptor sequences come from a human donor who received a COVID-19 vaccine. The CDR3 runs from the conserved cysteine through the conserved F or W.

j_call v_call cdr3_aa
TRBJ2-3 TRBV20-1 CSARADTQYF
TRBJ1-2 TRBV5-5 CASSLAQNSNYGYTF
TRBJ1-6 TRBV18 CASSRNRETDSPLHF
TRBJ2-6 TRBV7-8 CASSGRTAPSGANVLTF
TRBJ2-5 TRBV7-2 CASSPKAGSETQYF
TRBJ2-1 TRBV11-1 CASSLRGGSYNEQFF
TRBJ1-2 TRBV7-2 CASSRGEGAFGYTF
TRBJ2-3 TRBV5-4 CASSSQTSGGPDTQYF
TRBJ1-5 TRBV9 CASSVGLLGRLSNQPQHF
TRBJ2-5 TRBV5-1 CASSRLAGGQETQYF
TRBJ2-3 TRBV9 CASSRRQGDSTDTQYF
TRBJ2-5 TRBV2 CASTRTSAKTQYF
TRBJ2-5 TRBV7-2 CASSPQRGETQYF
TRBJ1-5 TRBV19 CASSKAGTGNNQPQHF
TRBJ2-3 TRBV6-2/TRBV6-3 CASSQLAGVQGTQYF
TRBJ2-3 TRBV24-1 CATKGRQNTDTQYF
TRBJ1-6 TRBV7-3 CASSLVGTGNSPLHF
TRBJ1-6 TRBV5-1 CASSVTGPQNSPLHF
TRBJ1-2 TRBV28 CASSLSPLKGYTF
TRBJ2-2 TRBV9 CASRWGINTGELFF
TRBJ1-2 TRBV6-5 CASSYSGGKANYGYTF
TRBJ2-6 TRBV24-1 CATSDVKSGANVLTF
TRBJ2-2 TRBV5-1 CASSLKQELRGELFF
TRBJ2-5 TRBV29-1 CSVEVYQETQYF
TRBJ1-3 TRBV5-4 CASSLDTSGNTIYF
TRBJ2-1 TRBV6-2/TRBV6-3 CASSWTSGVLREQFF
TRBJ2-2 TRBV28 CASSLYGELFF
TRBJ2-3 TRBV13 CASSATGTGFADTQYF
TRBJ1-5 TRBV2 CASSPTNLISNQPQHF
TRBJ1-6 TRBV3-1/TRBV3-2 CASSHDGGGLRSPLHF
TRBJ2-3 TRBV28 CASSLTPRTQYF
TRBJ2-1 TRBV5-1 CASSSQLAGGNEQFF
TRBJ1-6 TRBV25-1 CASTHREFYNSPLHF
TRBJ1-5 TRBV10-1 CASSGPVGQGSGGQPQHF
TRBJ2-2 TRBV6-4 CASSDLAGELFF
TRBJ2-1 TRBV5-1 CASSLIPASGGDNEQFF
TRBJ2-2 TRBV5-4 CASSLRRQDPGELFF
TRBJ2-3 TRBV5-1 CASSIPGQSTDTQYF
TRBJ1-2 TRBV7-8 CASSPPRGGDYGYTF
TRBJ1-5 TRBV19 CASSKGIDQPQHF
TRBJ1-3 TRBV18 CASSPPISRNTIYF
TRBJ2-2 TRBV5-4 CASSWGATNTGELFF